The 6 T cell receptor beta chains given below trace back to one sample, sequenced in a study of shared clonotypes between healthy human individuals. Measured with immunoSEQ multiplex PCR; TCRdb has only the in-frame clones, and not every one. The sample holds approximately 1.5 million clones, approximately 98.5% seen once. The specimen was naive CD4+ T cells sorted from blood. This sample's subset: CD45RA+ positively selected. The receptors were sampled from a man younger than 40 in good health.

The chain has TRBV28 and TRBJ1-1; D ambiguous. The V gene's germline CDR1 is MDHEN and CDR2 SYDVKM. This CDR3 comprises 11 residues. The V gene lost 7 bases and the J gene lost 4 bases, with 7 bases spanning the gap. The CDR3 loop reads CASTFLTEAFF. The CDR3 DNA sequence: TGTGCCAGCACCTTTCTCACTGAAGCTTTCTTT.

Comment on this clone: Different DNA sequences within this sample yield the same CDR3. The J gene is TRBJ1-4, the V gene TRBV19; D is undetermined. The CDR3 consists of 14 residues. Looked up from germline, CDR1 is LNHDA and CDR2 is SQIVND (reference sequence). V shed 3 bases and J shed 5 bases, with 10 bases lying between them. The CDR3 region has the DNA TGTGCCAGTAGTATTCTCCGGAACAATGAAAAACTGTTTTTT. It encodes CASSILRNNEKLFF.

The CDR3 here is CSVAWGQNTGELFF. The DNA for the CDR3 is TGCAGCGTTGCCTGGGGACAGAACACCGGGGAGCTGTTTTTT. The V and J genes are TRBV29-1 and TRBJ2-2, with TRBD1 as a possible D gene (6 bases). The CDR3 consists of 14 residues. Deletions cut 4 bases from V and 1 base from J, with 10 bases between. In germline, CDR1 is SQVTM, CDR2 ANQGSEA.

The V call is TRBV7-2, the J call TRBJ2-4; 9 nucleotides align to TRBD1. The CDR3 is 18 residues long. Looked up from germline, CDR1 is SGHTA and CDR2 is FQGNSA. V shed 1 base and J 1 base; nucleotides not matched to a gene: 8. The CDR3 loop is CASSLVDRGELAKNIQYF. CDR3 nucleotide sequence: TGTGCCAGCAGCTTAGTCGACAGGGGGGAGTTGGCCAAAAACATTCAGTACTTC.

The V gene is TRBV5-1, the J gene TRBJ1-3, with TRBD1 as a possible D gene (5 bases). Looked up from germline, CDR1 is SGHRS and CDR2 is YFSETQ. The V end lost 3 bases, the J end lost 4 bases, and 11 bases lay between the germline ends. This CDR3 has 14 residues. The CDR3 coding sequence is TGCGCCAGCAGCTCGGGGACGCGCGGAAACACCATATATTTT. Translated, it gives CASSSGTRGNTIYF.

As regards this clone: At one end, the junction sequence differs from germline, possibly due to a read error. V is TRBV5-3 and J is TRBJ2-7, with D maybe TRBD2 (6 bases). TRBV5-3 is an ORF for which the function is uncertain. The CDR3 runs to 14 residues. The CDR3 DNA reads as TGTGCCAGCAGCTTGGCCGGAGGGGCCAACGAGCAGTACTTC. This codes for CASSLAGGANEQYF.